The TCR beta chain described here comes from a study of metastatic and nonmetastatic thyroid tumors. MiXCR reprocessed the PCR reads for TCRdb. This table has under 9,000 clones, less than 30% appearing once. The entire patient cohort was treatment-naive prior to thyroid surgery. Input material: tumor tissue. The source is a female donor with papillary thyroid cancer or a benign thyroid nodule (not recorded which). Some clones in this sample may be carry-over from other donors' samples.

The CDR3: CASSNGQRKETQYF. The CDR3, as DNA: TGCGCCAGCAGTAATGGACAGCGAAAAGAGACCCAGTACTTC. The chain employs TRBV10-1 and TRBJ2-5; D might be TRBD1 (6 bases). The V and J ends lost 5 bases and 3 bases respectively, with 13 bases between them. This CDR3 has 14 amino acids. Germline CDR1 reads WNHNN; CDR2 reads SYGVQD (reference sequence).